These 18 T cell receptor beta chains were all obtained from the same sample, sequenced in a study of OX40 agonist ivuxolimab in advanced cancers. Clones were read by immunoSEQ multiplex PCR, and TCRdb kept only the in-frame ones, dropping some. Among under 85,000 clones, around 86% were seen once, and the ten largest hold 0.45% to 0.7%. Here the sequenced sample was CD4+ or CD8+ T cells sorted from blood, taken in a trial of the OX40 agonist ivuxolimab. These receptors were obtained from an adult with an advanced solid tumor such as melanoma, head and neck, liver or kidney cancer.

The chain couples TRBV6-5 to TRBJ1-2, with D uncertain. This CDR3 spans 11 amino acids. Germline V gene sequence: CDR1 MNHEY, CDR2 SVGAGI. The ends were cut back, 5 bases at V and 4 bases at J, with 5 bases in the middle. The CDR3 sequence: CASSTAYGYTF. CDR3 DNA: TGTGCCAGCAGTACAGCCTATGGCTACACCTTC.

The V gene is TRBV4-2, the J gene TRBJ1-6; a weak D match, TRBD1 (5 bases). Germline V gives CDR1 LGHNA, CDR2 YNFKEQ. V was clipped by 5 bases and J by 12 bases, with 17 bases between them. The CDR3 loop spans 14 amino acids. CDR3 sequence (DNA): TGTGCCAGCAGCGACCCGGGACGGGGTTTACCCCTCCACTTT. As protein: CASSDPGRGLPLHF.

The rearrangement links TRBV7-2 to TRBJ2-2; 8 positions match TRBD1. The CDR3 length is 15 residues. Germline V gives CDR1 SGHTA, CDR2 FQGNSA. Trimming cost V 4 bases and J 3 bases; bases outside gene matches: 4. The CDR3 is CASSSTGAYTGELFF. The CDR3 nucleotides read TGTGCCAGCAGCTCGACAGGGGCCTACACCGGGGAGCTGTTTTTT. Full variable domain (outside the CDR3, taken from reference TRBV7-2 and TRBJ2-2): GAGVSQSPSNKVTEKGKDVELRCDPISGHTALYWYRQSLGQGLEFLIYFQGNSAPDKSGLPSDRFSAERTGGSVSTLTIQRTQQEDSAVYLCASSSTGAYTGELFFGEGSRLTVL.

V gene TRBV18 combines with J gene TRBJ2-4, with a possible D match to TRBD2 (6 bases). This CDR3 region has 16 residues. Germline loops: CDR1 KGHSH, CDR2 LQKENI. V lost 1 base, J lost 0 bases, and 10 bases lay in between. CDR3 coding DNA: TGTGCCAGCTCACCACAGGAGGGACTAGCCAAAAACATTCAGTACTTC. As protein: CASSPQEGLAKNIQYF. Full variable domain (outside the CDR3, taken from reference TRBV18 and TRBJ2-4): NAGVMQNPRHLVRRRGQEARLRCSPMKGHSHVYWYRQLPEEGLKFMVYLQKENIIDESGMPKERFSAEFPKEGPSILRIQQVVRGDSAAYFCASSPQEGLAKNIQYFGAGTRLSVL.

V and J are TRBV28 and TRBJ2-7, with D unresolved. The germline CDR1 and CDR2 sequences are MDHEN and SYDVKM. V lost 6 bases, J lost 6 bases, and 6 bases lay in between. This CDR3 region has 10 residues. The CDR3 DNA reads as TGTGCCAGCAGAAAGGGCGAGCAGTACTTC. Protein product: CASRKGEQYF. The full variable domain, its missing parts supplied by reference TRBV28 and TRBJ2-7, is DVKVTQSSRYLVKRTGEKVFLECVQDMDHENMFWYRQDPGLGLRLIYFSYDVKMKEKGDIPEGYSVSREKKERFSLILESASTNQTSMYLCASRKGEQYFGPGTRLTVT.

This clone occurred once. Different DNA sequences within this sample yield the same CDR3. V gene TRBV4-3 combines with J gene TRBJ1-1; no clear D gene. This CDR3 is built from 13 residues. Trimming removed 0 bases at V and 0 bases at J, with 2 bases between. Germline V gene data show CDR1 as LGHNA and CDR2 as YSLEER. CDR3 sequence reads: CASSQDLNTEAFF. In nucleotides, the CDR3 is TGCGCCAGCAGCCAAGATCTGAACACTGAAGCTTTCTTT.

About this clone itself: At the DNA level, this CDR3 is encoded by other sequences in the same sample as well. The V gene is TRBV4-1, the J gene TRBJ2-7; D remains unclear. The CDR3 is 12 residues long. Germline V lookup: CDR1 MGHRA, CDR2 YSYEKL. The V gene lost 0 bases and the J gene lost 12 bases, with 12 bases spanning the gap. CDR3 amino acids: CASSQDTVPTYF. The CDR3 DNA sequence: TGCGCCAGCAGCCAAGATACAGTTCCTACGTACTTC.

CDR3 loop: CASRGTSTDTQYF. Here the CDR3 DNA reads TGTGCCAGCAGGGGGACTAGCACAGATACGCAGTATTTT. The V gene is TRBV6-5, the J gene TRBJ2-3; D is possibly TRBD2 (6 bases). V lost 6 bases, J lost 0 bases, and 7 bases lay in between. The V gene's germline CDR1 is MNHEY and CDR2 SVGAGI. CDR3 length: 13 amino acids.

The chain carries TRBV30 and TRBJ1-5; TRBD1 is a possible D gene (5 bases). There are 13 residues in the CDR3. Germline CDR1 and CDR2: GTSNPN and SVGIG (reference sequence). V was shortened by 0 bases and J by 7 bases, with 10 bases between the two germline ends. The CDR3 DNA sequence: TGTGCCTGGAGTGTACGGGGGAGGCAGCCCCAGCATTTT. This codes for CAWSVRGRQPQHF. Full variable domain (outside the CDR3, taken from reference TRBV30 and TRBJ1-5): SQTIHQWPATLVQPVGSPLSLECTVEGTSNPNLYWYRQAAGRGLQLLFYSVGIGQISSEVPQNLSASRPQDRQFILSSKKLLLSDSGFYLCAWSVRGRQPQHFGDGTRLSIL.

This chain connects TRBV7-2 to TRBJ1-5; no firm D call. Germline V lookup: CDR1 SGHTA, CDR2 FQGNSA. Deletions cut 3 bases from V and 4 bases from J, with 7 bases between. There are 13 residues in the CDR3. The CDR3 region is CASSLEANQPQHF. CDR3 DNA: TGTGCCAGCAGCTTGGAGGCAAATCAGCCCCAGCATTTT.

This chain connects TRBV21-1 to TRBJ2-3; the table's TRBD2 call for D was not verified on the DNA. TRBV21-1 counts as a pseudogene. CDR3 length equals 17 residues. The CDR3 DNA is TGTGCCAGCAGCAAAGCGCGAAGCGGAGGGGAACAAGATACGCAGTATTTT. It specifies CASSKARSGGEQDTQYF.

The CDR3 nucleotides read TGTGCCAGTTATGGGGGTGAAAAACTGTTTTTT. Translated, it gives CASYGGEKLFF. The chain links TRBV27 to TRBJ1-4; TRBD1 is a possible D gene (5 bases). CDR3 size: 11 residues. Trimming shortened V by 9 bases and J by 7 bases, and 9 bases separated the two germline ends. Germline V gives CDR1 MNHEY, CDR2 SMNVEV (reference sequence).

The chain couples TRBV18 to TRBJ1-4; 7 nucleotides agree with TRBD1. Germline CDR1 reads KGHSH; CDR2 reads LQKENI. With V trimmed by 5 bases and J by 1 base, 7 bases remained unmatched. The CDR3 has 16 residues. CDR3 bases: TGTGCCAGCTCAGAGACAGGGAGAGGAACTAATGAAAAACTGTTTTTT. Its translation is CASSETGRGTNEKLFF.

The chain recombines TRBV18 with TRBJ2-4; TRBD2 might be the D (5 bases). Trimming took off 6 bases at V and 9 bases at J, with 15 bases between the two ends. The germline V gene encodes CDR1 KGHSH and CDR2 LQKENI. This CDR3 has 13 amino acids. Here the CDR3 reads CASSITPEAIQYF. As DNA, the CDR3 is TGTGCCAGCTCTATAACCCCGGAGGCCATTCAGTACTTC.

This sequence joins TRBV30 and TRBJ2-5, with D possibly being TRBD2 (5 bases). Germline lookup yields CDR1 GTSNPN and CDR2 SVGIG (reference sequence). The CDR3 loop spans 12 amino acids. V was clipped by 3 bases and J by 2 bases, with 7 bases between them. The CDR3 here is CAWSRGQETQYF. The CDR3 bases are TGTGCCTGGAGCCGGGGACAAGAGACCCAGTACTTC.

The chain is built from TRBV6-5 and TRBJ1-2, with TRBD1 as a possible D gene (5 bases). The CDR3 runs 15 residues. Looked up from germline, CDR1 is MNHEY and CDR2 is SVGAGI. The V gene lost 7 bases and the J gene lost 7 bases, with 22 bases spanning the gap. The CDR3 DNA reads TGTGCCAGCAATCCCAAGGCTGGGGGTATAGGTGGCTACACCTTC. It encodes CASNPKAGGIGGYTF.

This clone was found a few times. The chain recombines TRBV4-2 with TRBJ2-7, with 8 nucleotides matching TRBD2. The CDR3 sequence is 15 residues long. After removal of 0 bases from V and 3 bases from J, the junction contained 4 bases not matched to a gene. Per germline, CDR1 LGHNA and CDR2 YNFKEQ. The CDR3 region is CASSQDEREIYEQYF. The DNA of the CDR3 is TGTGCCAGCAGCCAAGATGAGCGGGAGATCTACGAGCAGTACTTC.

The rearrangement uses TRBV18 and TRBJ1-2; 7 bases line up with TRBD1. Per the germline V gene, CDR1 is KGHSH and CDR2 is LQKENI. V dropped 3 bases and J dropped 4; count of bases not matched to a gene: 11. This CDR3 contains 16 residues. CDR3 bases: TGTGCCAGCTCACCGCAACGGGACAGAACCTCCTATGGCTACACCTTC. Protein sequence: CASSPQRDRTSYGYTF.